Shown below are 2 T cell receptor beta chains from a single sample sequenced in a study of immune heterogeneity within non-small cell lung tumors. Per sample, roughly 570 ng of bulk tumor genomic DNA was the template used. Surgeons took several biopsies per primary tumor, spaced far apart, during surgery. Their non-small cell lung cancer was newly diagnosed and untreated, and the patients underwent curative surgery. Multiplex PCR with 32 V and 13 J primers amplified TCR beta CDR3. TCRdb fed the multiplex PCR reads into MiXCR, producing one record per CDR3 protein. This table holds over 2,500 distinct CDR3 sequences, 45% found once. Sample: lung tumor tissue. All receptors derive from a woman in her fifties or sixties with non-small cell lung cancer.

In its sample, this clonotype was seen a few times. V usage is TRBV3-1 and J usage is TRBJ2-7; D is unresolved. The CDR3 has 16 residues. CDR1 is LGHDT and CDR2 is YNNKEL in the germline V gene (reference sequence). The V end was cut by 1 base, the J end by 2 bases, with 15 bases between. CDR3 in DNA: TGTGCCAGCAGCCAAGGTTGGGGTATTGGCCCCTACGAGCAGTACTTC. This translates into CASSQGWGIGPYEQYF.

This clonotype was seen more than once but under ten times. This sequence joins TRBV5-6 and TRBJ1-1, with 11 bases aligning to TRBD1. Germline CDR1 reads SGHDT; CDR2 reads YYEEEE. After removal of 0 bases from V and 4 bases from J, the junction contained 8 bases not matched to a gene. The CDR3 covers 17 residues. CDR3 loop: CASSLGTGGGFGTEAFF. The CDR3 DNA follows: TGTGCCAGCAGCTTGGGGACAGGGGGCGGTTTTGGCACTGAAGCTTTCTTT.